A selection of T cell receptor beta chains follows, all from one sample in a study of blood T cells in healthy people across ages. TCRdb re-analysed the 5' RACE reads in MiXCR, keeping a single row per CDR3 protein. Of about 1.6 million distinct CDR3 sequences in the sample, about 35% were seen once. The sample taken for sequencing was blood. The receptors originated from a woman aged 30 to 39 in good health. CDR3s include the opening cysteine and the closing phenylalanine or tryptophan.

len,v_gene,j_gene,CDR3aa
11,TRBV30,TRBJ2-7,CAWTGSYEQYF
14,TRBV20-1,TRBJ2-3,CSAREGAVTDTQYF
16,TRBV7-2,TRBJ2-1,CASSFRGTSVYNEQFF
21,TRBV21-1,TRBJ2-3,CASSRPNRGSQLAGDTDTQYF
14,TRBV2,TRBJ1-1,CASSREVVGTEAFF
17,TRBV11-2,TRBJ1-2,CASSLRGQAASDYGYTF
16,TRBV15,TRBJ2-7,CATSRDPTSGSYEQYF
13,TRBV28,TRBJ2-7,CASNERGNYEQYF
16,TRBV29-1,TRBJ2-3,CSVSSTSGRNPDTQYF
17,TRBV14,TRBJ2-3,CASSQDVTSGTTDTQYF
13,TRBV2,TRBJ2-7,CASSGDTPYEQYF
13,TRBV7-6,TRBJ1-1,CASSINTNTEAFF
14,TRBV29-1,TRBJ2-1,CSVEAGWTYNEQFF
17,TRBV7-2,TRBJ2-3,CASSLGVLAVGEDTQYF
11,TRBV5-1,TRBJ2-1,CASNKEGEQFF
14,TRBV20-1,TRBJ2-3,CSASIAGVGDTQYF
11,TRBV27,TRBJ2-4,CASKGINIQYF
16,TRBV25-1,TRBJ2-7,CASSDVSYGWGYEQYF
16,TRBV7-9,TRBJ1-4,CASSLQSRGINEKLFF
12,TRBV2,TRBJ2-1,CASSEQEHEQFF
13,TRBV28,TRBJ1-1,CASSSASNTEAFF
13,TRBV27,TRBJ2-7,CASSLVQGWEQYF
15,TRBV2,TRBJ1-3,CASSPRVRSGNTIYF
11,TRBV20-1,TRBJ2-7,CSAYGGGEQYF
14,TRBV20-1,TRBJ1-2,CSASVTGGDYGYTF
24,TRBV6-2/TRBV6-3,TRBJ2-4,CASSYLGSGTGKSTPRGAKNIQYF
14,TRBV5-1,TRBJ2-5,CASSLVRSGETQYF
17,TRBV4-2,TRBJ2-5,CASSQSHRERGLETQYF
17,TRBV27,TRBJ2-3,CAGSLSGTRLRTDTQYF
15,TRBV13,TRBJ2-5,CASSQTSGGRETQYF
13,TRBV12-3/TRBV12-4,TRBJ2-7,CASRLGQGYEQYF
11,TRBV7-9,TRBJ2-7,CASRTGVEQYF
14,TRBV5-6,TRBJ1-2,CASSLKWATSLYTF
15,TRBV15,TRBJ2-5,CATSRDSGGGEAQYF
13,TRBV5-5,TRBJ2-7,CASMNGDSYEQYF
16,TRBV28,TRBJ2-3,CASSPPRSGSADTQYF
14,TRBV6-2/TRBV6-3,TRBJ2-1,CASSLAGVFHEQFF
11,TRBV7-2,TRBJ2-7,CASTSYYEQYF
16,TRBV9,TRBJ2-2,CASSAYRGPNTGELFF
18,TRBV7-8,TRBJ2-3,CASSFTASGGRPTDTQYF
16,TRBV7-9,TRBJ2-3,CASSLAAGLGADTQYF
16,TRBV5-8,TRBJ2-7,CASSLAGTGGLYEQYF
15,TRBV6-2/TRBV6-3,TRBJ2-1,CTSSYGAARGNEQFF
13,TRBV24-1,TRBJ1-5,CATSSRTNQPRHF
12,TRBV10-3,TRBJ2-5,CAISTLGETQYF
15,TRBV15,TRBJ2-7,CATSRALGDPYEQYF
17,TRBV7-2,TRBJ1-6,CASSLGLRPGNNSPLHF
14,TRBV3-1,TRBJ2-5,CASSQAIKWETQYF
14,TRBV7-9,TRBJ2-7,CASSSQGGTLEQYF
13,TRBV20-1,TRBJ1-5,CSARAGNNQPQHF
14,TRBV27,TRBJ2-7,CASSRGLAEYEQYF
15,TRBV20-1,TRBJ1-5,CSARGGTHLNQPQHF